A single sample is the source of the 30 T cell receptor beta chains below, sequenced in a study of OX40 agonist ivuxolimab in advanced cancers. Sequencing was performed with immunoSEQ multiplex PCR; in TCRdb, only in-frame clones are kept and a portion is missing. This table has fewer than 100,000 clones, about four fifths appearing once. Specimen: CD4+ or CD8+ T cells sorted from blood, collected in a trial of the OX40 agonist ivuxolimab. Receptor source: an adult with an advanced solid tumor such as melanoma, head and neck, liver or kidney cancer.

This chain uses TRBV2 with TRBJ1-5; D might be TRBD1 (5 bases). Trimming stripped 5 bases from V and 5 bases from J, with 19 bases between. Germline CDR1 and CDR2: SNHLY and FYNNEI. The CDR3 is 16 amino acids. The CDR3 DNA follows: TGTGCCAGCAGTTCCGACAGATTCAAAGACTATCAGCCCCAGCATTTT. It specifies CASSSDRFKDYQPQHF.

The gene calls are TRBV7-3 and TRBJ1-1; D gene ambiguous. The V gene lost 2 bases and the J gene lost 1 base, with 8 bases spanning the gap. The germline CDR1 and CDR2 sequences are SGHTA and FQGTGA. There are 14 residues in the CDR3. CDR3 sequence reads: CASSLGGRNTEAFF. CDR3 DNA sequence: TGTGCCAGCAGCTTAGGAGGGAGGAACACTGAAGCTTTCTTT.

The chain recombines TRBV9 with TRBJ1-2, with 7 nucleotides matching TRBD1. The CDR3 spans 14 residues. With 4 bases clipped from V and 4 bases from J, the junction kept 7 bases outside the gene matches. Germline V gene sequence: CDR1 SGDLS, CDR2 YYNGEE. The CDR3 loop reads CASSPGGDIYGYTF. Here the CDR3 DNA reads TGTGCCAGCAGCCCAGGGGGGGACATCTATGGCTACACCTTC.

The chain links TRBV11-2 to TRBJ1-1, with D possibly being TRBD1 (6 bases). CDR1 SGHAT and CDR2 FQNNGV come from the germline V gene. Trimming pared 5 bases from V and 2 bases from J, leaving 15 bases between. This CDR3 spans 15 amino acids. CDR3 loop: CASSTGQSQNTEAFF. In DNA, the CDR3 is TGTGCCAGCAGCACCGGACAGAGCCAAAACACTGAAGCTTTCTTT.

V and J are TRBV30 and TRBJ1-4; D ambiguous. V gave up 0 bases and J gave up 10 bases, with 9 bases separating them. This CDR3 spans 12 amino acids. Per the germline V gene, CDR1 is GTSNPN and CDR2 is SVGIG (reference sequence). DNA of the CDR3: TGTGCCTGGAGTGTACCGACCGGAAAACTGTTTTTT. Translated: CAWSVPTGKLFF.

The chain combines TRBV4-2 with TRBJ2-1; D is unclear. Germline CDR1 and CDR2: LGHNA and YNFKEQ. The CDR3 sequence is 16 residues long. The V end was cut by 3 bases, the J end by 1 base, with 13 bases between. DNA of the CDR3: TGTGCCAGCAGCCAGGGCAGTGACTCGTCCTACAATGAGCAGTTCTTC. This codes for CASSQGSDSSYNEQFF.

CDR3 coding DNA: TGTGCCACCAGCAGAGGCAGTAACTATGGCTACACCTTC. Translating it yields CATSRGSNYGYTF. V is TRBV15 and J is TRBJ1-2, with unresolved D. Trimming removed 1 base from V and 1 base from J, with 4 bases in between. The V gene's germline CDR1 is LNHNV and CDR2 YYDKDF (reference sequence). The CDR3 runs to 13 residues.

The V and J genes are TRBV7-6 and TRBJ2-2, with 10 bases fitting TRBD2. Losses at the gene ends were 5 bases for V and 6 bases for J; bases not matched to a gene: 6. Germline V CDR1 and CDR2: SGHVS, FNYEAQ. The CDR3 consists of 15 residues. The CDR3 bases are TGTGCCAGCAGCCCCCTCGGGACTAGCGCCGGGGAGCTGTTTTTT. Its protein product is CASSPLGTSAGELFF.

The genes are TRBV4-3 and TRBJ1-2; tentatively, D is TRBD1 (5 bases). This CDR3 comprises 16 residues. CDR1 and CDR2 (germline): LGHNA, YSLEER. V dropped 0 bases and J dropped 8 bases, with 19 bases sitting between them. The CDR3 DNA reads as TGCGCCAGCAGCCAAGATCATCGCGGGGGTTTCTTCGGCTACACCTTC. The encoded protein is CASSQDHRGGFFGYTF.

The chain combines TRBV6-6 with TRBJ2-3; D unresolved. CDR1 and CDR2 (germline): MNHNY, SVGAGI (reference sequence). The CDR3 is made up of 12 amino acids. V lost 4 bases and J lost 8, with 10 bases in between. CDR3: CASSSDGFTQYF. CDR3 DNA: TGTGCCAGCAGTTCGGACGGTTTTACGCAGTATTTT.

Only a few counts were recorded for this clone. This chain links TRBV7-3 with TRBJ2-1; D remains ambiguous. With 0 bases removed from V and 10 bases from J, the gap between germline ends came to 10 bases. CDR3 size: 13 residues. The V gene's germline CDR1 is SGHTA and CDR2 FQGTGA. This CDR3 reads CASSLTSQQEQFF. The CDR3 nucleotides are TGTGCCAGCAGCTTAACGTCCCAGCAGGAGCAGTTCTTC.

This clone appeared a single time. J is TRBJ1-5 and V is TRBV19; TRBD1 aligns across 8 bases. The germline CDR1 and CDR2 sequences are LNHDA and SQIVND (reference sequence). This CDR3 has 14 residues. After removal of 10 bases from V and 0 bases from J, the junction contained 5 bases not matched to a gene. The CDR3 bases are TGTGCCATTGCAGACAGGGGTAGCAATCAGCCCCAGCATTTT. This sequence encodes CAIADRGSNQPQHF.

The CDR3 protein is CASSQGPAAGSYEQYF. In nucleotides, the CDR3 is TGCGCCAGCAGCCAAGGCCCAGCAGCTGGGTCCTACGAGCAGTACTTC. The gene calls are TRBV4-1 and TRBJ2-7, with unresolved D. Germline CDR1 is MGHRA and CDR2 is YSYEKL. The V end was cut by 1 base, the J end by 1 base, with 14 bases between. The CDR3 has 16 residues.

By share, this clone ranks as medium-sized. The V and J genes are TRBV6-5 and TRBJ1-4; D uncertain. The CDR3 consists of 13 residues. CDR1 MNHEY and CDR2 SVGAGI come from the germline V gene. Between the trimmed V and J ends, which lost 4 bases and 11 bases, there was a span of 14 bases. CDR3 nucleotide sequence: TGTGCCAGCAGTTCCGATACCGGGATCAAACTGTTTTTT. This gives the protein CASSSDTGIKLFF.

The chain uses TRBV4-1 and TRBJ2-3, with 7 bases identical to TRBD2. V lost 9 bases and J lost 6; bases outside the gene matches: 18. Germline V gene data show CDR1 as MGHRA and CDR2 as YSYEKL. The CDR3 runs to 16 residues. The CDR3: CASSEVIRGRGDTQYF. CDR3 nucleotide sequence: TGCGCCAGTTCCGAAGTGATTCGGGGGAGGGGTGATACGCAGTATTTT.

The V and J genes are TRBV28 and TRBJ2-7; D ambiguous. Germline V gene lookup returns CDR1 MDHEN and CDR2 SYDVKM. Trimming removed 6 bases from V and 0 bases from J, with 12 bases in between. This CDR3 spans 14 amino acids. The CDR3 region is CASRWQQSSYEQYF. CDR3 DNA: TGTGCCAGCAGGTGGCAGCAAAGCTCCTACGAGCAGTACTTC.

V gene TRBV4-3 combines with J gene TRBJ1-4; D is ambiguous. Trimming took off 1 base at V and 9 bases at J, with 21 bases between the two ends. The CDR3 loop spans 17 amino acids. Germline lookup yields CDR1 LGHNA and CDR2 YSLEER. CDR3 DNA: TGCGCCAGCAGCCAAGCTGGACCCTCTCAGGCGGGGAAAAAACTGTTTTTT. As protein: CASSQAGPSQAGKKLFF.

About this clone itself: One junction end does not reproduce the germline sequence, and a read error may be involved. In DNA form, the CDR3 reads TGTGCCAGCAGTAGGGGTGCTTACTCTGGAAACACCGTATATTTT. This sequence encodes CASSRGAYSGNTVYF. J is TRBJ1-3 and V is TRBV6-5; D perhaps matches TRBD1 (5 bases). This CDR3 has 15 amino acids. Germline values: CDR1 MNHEY, CDR2 SVGAGI.

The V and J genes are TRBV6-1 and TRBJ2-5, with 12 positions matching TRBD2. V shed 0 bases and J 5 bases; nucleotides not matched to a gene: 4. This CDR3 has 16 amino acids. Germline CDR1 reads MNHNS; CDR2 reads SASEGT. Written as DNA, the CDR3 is TGTGCCAGCAGTGAAGCCGGACTAGCGGGAAGGGAGACCCAGTACTTC. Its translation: CASSEAGLAGRETQYF.

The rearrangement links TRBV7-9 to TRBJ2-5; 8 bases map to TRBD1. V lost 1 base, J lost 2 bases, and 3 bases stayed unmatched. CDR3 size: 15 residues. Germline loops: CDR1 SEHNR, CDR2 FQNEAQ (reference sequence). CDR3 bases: TGTGCCAGCAGCTTAGTACAGGGGGATCAAGAGACCCAGTACTTC. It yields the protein CASSLVQGDQETQYF. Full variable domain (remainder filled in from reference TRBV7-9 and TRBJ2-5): DTGVSQNPRHKITKRGQNVTFRCDPISEHNRLYWYRQTLGQGPEFLTYFQNEAQLEKSRLLSDRFSAERPKGSFSTLEIQRTEQGDSAMYLCASSLVQGDQETQYFGPGTRLLVL.

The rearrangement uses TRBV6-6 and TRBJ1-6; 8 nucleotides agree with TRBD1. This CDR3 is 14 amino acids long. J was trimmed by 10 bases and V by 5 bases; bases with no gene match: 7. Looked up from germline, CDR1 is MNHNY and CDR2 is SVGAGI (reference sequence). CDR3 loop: CASSTGQVYSPLHF. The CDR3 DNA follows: TGTGCCAGCAGTACGGGACAGGTCTACTCACCCCTCCACTTT.

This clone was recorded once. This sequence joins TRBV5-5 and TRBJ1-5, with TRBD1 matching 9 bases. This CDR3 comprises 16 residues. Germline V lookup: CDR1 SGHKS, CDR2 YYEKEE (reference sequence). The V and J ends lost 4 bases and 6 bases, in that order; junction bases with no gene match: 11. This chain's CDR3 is CASSPGQGGLVQPQHF. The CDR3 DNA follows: TGTGCCAGCAGCCCGGGACAGGGAGGATTGGTTCAGCCCCAGCATTTT. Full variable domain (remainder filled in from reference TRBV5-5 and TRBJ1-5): DAGVTQSPTHLIKTRGQQVTLRCSPISGHKSVSWYQQVLGQGPQFIFQYYEKEERGRGNFPDRFSARQFPNYSSELNVNALLLGDSALYLCASSPGQGGLVQPQHFGDGTRLSIL.

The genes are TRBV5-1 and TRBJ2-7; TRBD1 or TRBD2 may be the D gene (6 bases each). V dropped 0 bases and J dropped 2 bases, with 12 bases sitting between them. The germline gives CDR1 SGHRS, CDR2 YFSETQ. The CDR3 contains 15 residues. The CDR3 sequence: CASSLDYGGPYEQYF. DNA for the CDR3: TGCGCCAGCAGCTTGGATTACGGGGGCCCCTACGAGCAGTACTTC.

The CDR3 region has the DNA TGTGCCAGCAGCAATCAAATCCCCGGGACAGGGGAATTGAACACTGAAGCTTTCTTT. Amino acid sequence: CASSNQIPGTGELNTEAFF. The chain joins TRBV28 to TRBJ1-1, with TRBD1 identical over 10 bases. The germline CDR1 and CDR2 sequences are MDHEN and SYDVKM. The trim removed 6 bases at V and 0 bases at J, leaving 16 bases unmatched. The CDR3 is 19 residues long. Using reference TRBV28 and TRBJ1-1 for the parts outside the CDR3, the full variable domain is DVKVTQSSRYLVKRTGEKVFLECVQDMDHENMFWYRQDPGLGLRLIYFSYDVKMKEKGDIPEGYSVSREKKERFSLILESASTNQTSMYLCASSNQIPGTGELNTEAFFGQGTRLTVV.

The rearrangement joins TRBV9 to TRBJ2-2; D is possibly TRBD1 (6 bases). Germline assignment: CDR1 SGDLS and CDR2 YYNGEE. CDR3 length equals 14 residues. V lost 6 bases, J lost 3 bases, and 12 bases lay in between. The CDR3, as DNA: TGTGCCAGCAAGAACAGGGCGGACACCGGGGAGCTGTTTTTT. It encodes CASKNRADTGELFF.

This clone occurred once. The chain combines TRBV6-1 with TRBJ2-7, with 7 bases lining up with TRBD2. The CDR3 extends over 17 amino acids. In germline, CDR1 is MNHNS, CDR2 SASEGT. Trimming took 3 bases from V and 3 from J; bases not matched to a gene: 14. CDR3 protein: CASSERTSDRGFYEQYF. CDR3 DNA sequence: TGTGCCAGCAGTGAGCGTACTAGCGACCGAGGGTTCTACGAGCAGTACTTC.

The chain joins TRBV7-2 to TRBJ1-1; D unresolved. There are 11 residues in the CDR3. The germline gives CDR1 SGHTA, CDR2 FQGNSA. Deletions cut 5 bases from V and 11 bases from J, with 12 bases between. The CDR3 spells CASSPTSGAFF. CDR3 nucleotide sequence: TGTGCCAGCAGCCCTACCTCGGGGGCTTTCTTT.

DNA for the CDR3: TGCAGCGTTGCCAGGTCTGAAGCTTTCTTT. Translated: CSVARSEAFF. This chain uses TRBV29-1 with TRBJ1-1; D is uncertain. Germline loops: CDR1 SQVTM, CDR2 ANQGSEA. This CDR3 contains 10 residues. Trimming removed 4 bases from V and 6 bases from J, with 6 bases in between.

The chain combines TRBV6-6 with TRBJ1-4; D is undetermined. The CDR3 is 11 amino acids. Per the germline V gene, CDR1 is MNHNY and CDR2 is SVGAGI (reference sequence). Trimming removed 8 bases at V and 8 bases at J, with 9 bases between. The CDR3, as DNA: TGTGCCAGCGGACGGCAGGAAAAACTGTTTTTT. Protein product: CASGRQEKLFF.

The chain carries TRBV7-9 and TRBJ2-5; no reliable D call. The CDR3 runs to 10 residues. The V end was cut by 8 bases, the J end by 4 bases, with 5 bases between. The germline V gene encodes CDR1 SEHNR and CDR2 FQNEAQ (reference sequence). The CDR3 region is CASGRETQYF. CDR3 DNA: TGTGCCAGCGGGCGAGAGACCCAGTACTTC. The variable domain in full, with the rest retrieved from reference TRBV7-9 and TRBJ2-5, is DTGVSQNPRHKITKRGQNVTFRCDPISEHNRLYWYRQTLGQGPEFLTYFQNEAQLEKSRLLSDRFSAERPKGSFSTLEIQRTEQGDSAMYLCASGRETQYFGPGTRLLVL.